The present T cell receptor beta chain was sequenced within a study of blood T cells in healthy people across ages. With a J-beta primer mix and a sample-barcoded 5' primer, a second PCR ran about 7 to 12 cycles. Each CDR3 protein is one row after TCRdb ran MiXCR on the 5' RACE reads. This repertoire shows more than 1.4 million distinct CDR3 sequences, approximately 38% found once; its top ten account for approximately 7.9%. Overall study results and limits: Long-lived donors exceeded aged donors in naive CD4+ cells and diversity.

For this clonotype: Its specificity is unknown.

The V gene lost 8 bases and the J gene lost 8 bases, with 15 bases spanning the gap. Per the germline V gene, CDR1 is SNHLY and CDR2 is FYNNEI. This CDR3 is 12 amino acids long. This chain connects TRBV2 to TRBJ1-2, with D perhaps TRBD1 (5 bases). The sequenced sample consisted of blood. This TCR was recovered from a woman aged 18-29 years in good health. The CDR3 DNA reads as TGTGCCAGCGGCGGGACGGGAGGCGGCTACACCTTC. It translates to CASGGTGGGYTF.